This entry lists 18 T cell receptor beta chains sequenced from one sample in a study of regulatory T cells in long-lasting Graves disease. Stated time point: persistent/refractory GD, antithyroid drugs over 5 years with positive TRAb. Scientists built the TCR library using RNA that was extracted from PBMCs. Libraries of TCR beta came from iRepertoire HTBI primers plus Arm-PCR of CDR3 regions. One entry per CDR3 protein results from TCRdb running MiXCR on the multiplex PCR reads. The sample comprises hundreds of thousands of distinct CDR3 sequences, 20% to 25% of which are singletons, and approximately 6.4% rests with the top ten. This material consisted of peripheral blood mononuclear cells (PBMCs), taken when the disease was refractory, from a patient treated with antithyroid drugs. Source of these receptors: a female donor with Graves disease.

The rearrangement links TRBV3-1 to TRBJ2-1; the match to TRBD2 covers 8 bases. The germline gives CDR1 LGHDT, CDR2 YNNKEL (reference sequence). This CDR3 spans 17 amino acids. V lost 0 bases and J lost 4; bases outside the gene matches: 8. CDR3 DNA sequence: TGTGCCAGCAGCCAAGAGCAAGGGCTAGCGGGTTACAATGAGCAGTTCTTC. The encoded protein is CASSQEQGLAGYNEQFF.

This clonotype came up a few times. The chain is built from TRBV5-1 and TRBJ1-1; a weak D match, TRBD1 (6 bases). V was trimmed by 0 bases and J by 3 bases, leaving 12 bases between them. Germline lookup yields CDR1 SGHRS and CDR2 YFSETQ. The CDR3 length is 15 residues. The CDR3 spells CASSLAGRGDTEAFF. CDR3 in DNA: TGCGCCAGCAGCTTGGCCGGCAGGGGTGACACTGAAGCTTTCTTT.

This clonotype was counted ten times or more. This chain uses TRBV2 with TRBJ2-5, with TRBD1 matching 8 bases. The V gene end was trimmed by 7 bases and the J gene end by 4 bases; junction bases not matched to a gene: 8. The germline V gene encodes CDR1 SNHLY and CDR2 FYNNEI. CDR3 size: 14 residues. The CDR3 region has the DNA TGTGCCAGCAAGTCCTCCGGGACAGGAGAGACCCAGTACTTC. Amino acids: CASKSSGTGETQYF.

The CDR3 sequence is CASSLGTTPYNEQFF. The CDR3, as DNA: TGTGCCAGCAGCTTAGGTACAACCCCTTACAATGAGCAGTTCTTC. This chain joins TRBV13 and TRBJ2-1; D gene uncertain. This CDR3 region has 15 residues. V lost 0 bases and J 4 bases, leaving 10 bases between the germline ends. Germline lookup yields CDR1 PRHDT and CDR2 FYEKMQ (reference sequence).

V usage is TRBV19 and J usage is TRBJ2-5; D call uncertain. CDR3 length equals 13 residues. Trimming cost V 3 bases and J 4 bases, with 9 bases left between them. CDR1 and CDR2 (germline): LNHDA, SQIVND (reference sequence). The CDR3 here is CASSMWVRETQYF. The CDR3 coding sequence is TGTGCCAGTAGTATGTGGGTGAGAGAGACCCAGTACTTC.

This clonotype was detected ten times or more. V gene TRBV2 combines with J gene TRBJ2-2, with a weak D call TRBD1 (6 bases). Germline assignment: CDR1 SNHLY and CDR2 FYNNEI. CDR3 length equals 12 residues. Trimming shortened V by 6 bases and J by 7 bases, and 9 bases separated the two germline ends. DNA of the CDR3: TGTGCCAGCAGGCAGGGGATCGGGGAGCTGTTTTTT. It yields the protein CASRQGIGELFF.

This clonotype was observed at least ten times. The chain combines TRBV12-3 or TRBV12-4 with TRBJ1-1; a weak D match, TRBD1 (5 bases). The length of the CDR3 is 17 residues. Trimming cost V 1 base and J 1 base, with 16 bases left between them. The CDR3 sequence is CASSLDGTGGRNTEAFF. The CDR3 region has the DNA TGTGCCAGCAGTTTAGATGGTACCGGGGGGAGGAACACTGAAGCTTTCTTT.

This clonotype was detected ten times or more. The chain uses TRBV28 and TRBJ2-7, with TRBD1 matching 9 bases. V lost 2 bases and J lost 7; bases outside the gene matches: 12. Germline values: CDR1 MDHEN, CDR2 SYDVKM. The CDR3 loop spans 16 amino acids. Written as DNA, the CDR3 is TGTGCCAGCAGTTTACCCTACCGGGACAGGGTGGAGGAGCAGTACTTC. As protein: CASSLPYRDRVEEQYF.

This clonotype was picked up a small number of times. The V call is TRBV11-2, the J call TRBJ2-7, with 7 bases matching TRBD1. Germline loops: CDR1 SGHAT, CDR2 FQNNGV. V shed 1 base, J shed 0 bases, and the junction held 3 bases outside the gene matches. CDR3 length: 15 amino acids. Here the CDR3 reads CASSLVDRVSYEQYF. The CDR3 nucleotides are TGTGCCAGCAGCTTAGTAGACAGGGTCTCCTACGAGCAGTACTTC.

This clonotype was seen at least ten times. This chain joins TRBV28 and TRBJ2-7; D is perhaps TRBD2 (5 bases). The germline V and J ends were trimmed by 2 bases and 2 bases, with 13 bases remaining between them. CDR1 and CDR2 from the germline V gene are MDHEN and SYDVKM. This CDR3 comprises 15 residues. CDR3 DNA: TGTGCCAGCAGTTTAGATGCCGGGGTTACCTACGAGCAGTACTTC. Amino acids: CASSLDAGVTYEQYF. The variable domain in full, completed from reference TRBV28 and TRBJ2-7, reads DVKVTQSSRYLVKRTGEKVFLECVQDMDHENMFWYRQDPGLGLRLIYFSYDVKMKEKGDIPEGYSVSREKKERFSLILESASTNQTSMYLCASSLDAGVTYEQYFGPGTRLTVT.

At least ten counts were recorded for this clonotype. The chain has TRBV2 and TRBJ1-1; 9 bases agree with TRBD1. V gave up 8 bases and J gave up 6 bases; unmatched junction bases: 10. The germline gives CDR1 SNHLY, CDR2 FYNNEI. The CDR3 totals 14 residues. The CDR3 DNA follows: TGTGCCAGCCACCGGGACAGGGAAATACCTGAAGCTTTCTTT. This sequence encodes CASHRDREIPEAFF.

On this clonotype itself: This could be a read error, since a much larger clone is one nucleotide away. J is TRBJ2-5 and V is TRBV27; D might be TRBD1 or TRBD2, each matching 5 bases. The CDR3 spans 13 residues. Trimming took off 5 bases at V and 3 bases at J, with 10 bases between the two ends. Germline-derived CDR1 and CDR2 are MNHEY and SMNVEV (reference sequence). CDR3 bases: TGTGCCAGCAGTCGGGACGGAGAAGAGACCCAGTACTTC. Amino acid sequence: CASSRDGEETQYF.

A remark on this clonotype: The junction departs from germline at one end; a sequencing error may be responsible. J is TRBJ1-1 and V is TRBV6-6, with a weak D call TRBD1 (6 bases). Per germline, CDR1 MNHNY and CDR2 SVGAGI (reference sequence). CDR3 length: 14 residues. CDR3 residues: CTSSYSAGVTEAFF. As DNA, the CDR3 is TGTACCAGCAGTTACTCGGCAGGGGTAACTGAAGCTTTCTTT.

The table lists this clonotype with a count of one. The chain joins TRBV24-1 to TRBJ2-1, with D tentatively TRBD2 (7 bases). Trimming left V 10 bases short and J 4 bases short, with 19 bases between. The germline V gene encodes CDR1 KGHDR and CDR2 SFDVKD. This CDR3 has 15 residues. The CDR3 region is CATGGLESHYNEQFF. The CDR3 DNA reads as TGTGCCACGGGGGGGCTAGAAAGTCATTACAATGAGCAGTTCTTC.

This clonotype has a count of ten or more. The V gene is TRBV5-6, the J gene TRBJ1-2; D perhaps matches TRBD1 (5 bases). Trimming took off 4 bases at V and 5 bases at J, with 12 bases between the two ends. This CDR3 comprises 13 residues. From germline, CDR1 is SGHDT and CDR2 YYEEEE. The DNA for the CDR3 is TGTGCCAGCAGCCCCGGGACCGAGTATGGCTACACCTTC. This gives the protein CASSPGTEYGYTF.

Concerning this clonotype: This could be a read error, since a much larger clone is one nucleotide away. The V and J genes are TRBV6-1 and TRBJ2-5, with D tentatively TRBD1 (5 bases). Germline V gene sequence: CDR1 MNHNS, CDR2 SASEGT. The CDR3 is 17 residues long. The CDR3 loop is CASRRRKGLESQGTQYF. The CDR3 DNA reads TGTGCCAGCAGAAGACGGAAGGGGTTAGAGTCTCAAGGGACCCAGTACTTC.

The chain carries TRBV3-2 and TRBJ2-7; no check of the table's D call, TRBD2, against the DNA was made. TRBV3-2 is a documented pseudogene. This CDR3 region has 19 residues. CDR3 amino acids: CASSQDGIGRTSVTCEQYF. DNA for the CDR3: TGTGCCAGCAGCCAAGATGGAATAGGTAGGACTAGCGTAACTTGCGAGCAGTACTTC.

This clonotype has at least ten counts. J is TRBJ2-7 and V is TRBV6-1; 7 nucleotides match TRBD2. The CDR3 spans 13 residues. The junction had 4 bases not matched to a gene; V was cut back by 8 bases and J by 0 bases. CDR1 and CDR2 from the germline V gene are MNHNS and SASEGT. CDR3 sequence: CASGTGGSYEQYF. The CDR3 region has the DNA TGTGCCAGCGGTACGGGAGGCTCCTACGAGCAGTACTTC.